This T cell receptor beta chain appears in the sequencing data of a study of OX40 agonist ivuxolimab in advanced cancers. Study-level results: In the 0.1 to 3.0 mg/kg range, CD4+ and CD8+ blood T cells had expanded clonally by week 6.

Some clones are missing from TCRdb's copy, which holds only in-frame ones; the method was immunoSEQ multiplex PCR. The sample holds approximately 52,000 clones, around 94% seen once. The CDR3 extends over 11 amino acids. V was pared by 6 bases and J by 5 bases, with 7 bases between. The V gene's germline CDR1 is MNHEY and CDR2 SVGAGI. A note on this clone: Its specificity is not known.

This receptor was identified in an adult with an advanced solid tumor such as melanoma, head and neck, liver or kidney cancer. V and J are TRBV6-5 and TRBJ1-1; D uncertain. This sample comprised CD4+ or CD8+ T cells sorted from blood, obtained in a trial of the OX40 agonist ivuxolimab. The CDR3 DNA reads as TGTGCCAGCAGCTGGGGTACTGAAGCTTTCTTT. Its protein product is CASSWGTEAFF.